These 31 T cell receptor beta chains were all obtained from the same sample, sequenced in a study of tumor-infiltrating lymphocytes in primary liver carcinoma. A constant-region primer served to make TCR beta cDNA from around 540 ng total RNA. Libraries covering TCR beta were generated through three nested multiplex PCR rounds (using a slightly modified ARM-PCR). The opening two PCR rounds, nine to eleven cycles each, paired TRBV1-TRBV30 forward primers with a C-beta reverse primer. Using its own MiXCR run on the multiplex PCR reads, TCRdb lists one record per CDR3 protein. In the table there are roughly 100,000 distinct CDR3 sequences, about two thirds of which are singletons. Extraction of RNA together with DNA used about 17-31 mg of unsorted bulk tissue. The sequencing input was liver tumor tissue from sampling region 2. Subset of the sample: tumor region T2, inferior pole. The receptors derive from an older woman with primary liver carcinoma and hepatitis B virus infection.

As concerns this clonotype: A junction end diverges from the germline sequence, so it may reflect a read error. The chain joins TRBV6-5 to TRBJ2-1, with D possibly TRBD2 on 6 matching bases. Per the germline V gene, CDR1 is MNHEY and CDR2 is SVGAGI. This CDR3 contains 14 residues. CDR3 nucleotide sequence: TGTGCCAGCAGTACGGGTGGACTATACAATGAGAAGTTCTTC. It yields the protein CASSTGGLYNEKFF.

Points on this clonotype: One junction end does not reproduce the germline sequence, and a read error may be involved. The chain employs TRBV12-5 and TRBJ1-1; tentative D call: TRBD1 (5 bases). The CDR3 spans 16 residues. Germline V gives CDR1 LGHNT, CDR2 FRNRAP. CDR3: CASCRPTGPLNTEACF. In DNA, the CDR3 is TGTGCTAGTTGTCGGCCTACGGGGCCCCTGAACACTGAAGCTTGCTTT.

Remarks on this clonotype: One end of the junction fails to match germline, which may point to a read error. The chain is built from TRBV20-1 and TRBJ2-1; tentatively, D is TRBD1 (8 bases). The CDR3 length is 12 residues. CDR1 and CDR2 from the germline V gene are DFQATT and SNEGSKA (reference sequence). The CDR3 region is CSAGQGGHEQSF. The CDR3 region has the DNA TGCAGTGCCGGACAGGGAGGGCATGAGCAGTCCTTC.

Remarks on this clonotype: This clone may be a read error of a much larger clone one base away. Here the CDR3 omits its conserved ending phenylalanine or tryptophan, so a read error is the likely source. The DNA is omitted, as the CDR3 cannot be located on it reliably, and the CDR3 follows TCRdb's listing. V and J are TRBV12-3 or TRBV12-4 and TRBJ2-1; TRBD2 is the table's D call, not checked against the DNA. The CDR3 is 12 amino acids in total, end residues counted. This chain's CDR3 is CASRPLGAREFL.

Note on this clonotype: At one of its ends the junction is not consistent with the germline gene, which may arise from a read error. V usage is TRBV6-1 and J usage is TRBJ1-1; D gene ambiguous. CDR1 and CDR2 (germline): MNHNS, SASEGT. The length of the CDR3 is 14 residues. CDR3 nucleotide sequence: TGTGCCAGTTGGACGGGGATTCTGAACGCTGAAGCTTTCTTT. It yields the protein CASWTGILNAEAFF.

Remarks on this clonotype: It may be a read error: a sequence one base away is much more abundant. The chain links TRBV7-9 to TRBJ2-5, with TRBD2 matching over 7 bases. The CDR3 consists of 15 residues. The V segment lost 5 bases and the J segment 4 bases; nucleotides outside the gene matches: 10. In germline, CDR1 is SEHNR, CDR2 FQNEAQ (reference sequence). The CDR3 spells CASSPGLDKGETQYF. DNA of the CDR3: TGTGCCAGCAGCCCCGGACTAGATAAGGGAGAGACCCAGTACTTC.

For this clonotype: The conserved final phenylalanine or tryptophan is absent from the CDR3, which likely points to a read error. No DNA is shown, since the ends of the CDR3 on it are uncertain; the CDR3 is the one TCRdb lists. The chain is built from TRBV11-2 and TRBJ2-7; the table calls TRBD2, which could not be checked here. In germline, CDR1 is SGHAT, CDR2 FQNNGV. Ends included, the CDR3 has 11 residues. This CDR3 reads CASSSTNSLEY.

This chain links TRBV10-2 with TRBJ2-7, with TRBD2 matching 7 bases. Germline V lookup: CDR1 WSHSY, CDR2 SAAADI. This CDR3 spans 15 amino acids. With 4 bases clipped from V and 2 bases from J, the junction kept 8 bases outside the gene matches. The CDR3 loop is CASSAGLGIPYEQYF. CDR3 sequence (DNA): TGCGCCAGCAGTGCCGGACTAGGGATCCCCTACGAGCAGTACTTC.

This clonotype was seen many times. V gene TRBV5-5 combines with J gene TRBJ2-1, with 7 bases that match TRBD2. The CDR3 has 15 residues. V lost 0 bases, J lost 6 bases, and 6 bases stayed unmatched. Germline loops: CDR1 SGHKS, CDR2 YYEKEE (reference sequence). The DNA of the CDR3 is TGTGCCAGCAGCTTGGACCGGGAGGCTCGCAATGAGCAGTTCTTC. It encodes CASSLDREARNEQFF.

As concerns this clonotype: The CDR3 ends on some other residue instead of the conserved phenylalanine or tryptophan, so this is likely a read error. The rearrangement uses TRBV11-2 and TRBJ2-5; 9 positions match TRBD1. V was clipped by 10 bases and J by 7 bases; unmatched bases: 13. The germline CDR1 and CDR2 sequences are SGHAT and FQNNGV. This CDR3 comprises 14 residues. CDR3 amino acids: CANSWRQGEGTQYL. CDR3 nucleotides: TGTGCCAACAGTTGGAGACAGGGGGAAGGGACCCAGTACTTA.

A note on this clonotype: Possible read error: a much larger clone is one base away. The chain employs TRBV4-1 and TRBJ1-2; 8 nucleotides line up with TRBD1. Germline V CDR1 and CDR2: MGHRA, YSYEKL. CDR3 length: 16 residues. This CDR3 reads CTSSQRDRGFQYGYTF. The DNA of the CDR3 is TGCACCAGCAGCCAACGAGACAGGGGATTTCAGTATGGCTACACCTTC.

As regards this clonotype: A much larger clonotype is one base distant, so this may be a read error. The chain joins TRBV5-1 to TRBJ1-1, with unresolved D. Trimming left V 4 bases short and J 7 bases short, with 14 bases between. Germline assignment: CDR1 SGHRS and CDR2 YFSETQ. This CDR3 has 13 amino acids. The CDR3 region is CASSPDGSFEAFF. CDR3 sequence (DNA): TGCGCCAGCAGCCCCGATGGGAGCTTTGAAGCTTTCTTT.

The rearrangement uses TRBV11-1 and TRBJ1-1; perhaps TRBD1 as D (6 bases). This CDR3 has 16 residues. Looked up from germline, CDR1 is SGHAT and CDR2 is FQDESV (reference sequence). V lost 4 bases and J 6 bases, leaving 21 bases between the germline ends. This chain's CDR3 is CASSSRVGTSNAEAFF. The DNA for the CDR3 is TGTGCCAGCAGCTCGCGGGTCGGGACATCTAACGCTGAAGCTTTCTTT.

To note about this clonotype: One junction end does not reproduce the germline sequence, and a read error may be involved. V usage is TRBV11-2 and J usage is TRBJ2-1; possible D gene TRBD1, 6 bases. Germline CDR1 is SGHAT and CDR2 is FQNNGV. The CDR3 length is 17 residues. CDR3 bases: TGTGCCAACAGCTTAACCCACGGAGAGGGGTACAGGGATGAGCAGTTCTTC. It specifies CANSLTHGEGYRDEQFF.

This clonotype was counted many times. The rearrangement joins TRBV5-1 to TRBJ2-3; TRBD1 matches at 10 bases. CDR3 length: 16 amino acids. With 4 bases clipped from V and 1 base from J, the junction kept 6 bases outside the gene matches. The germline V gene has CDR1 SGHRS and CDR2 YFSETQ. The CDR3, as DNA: TGCGCCAGCAGCACTGGGACAGGGGTCCGCACAGATACGCAGTATTTT. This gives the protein CASSTGTGVRTDTQYF.

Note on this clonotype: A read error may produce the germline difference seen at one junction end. The DNA for the CDR3 is TGTGCCAGCAGTTTTAGCGGGATGGCCGTGCTTTCGAACAATGATCAGTTCTTC. Translation: CASSFSGMAVLSNNDQFF. The V gene is TRBV28, the J gene TRBJ2-1; 8 bases agree with TRBD2. Germline CDR1 is MDHEN and CDR2 is SYDVKM. The CDR3 is 18 residues long.

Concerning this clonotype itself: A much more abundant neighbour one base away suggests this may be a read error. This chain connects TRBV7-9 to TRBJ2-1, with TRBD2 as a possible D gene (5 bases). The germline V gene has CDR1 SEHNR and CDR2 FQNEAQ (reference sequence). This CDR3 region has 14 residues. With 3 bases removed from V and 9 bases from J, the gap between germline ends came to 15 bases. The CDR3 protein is CASSFKSRGFEQFF. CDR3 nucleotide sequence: TGTGCCAGCAGCTTTAAATCGAGAGGGTTTGAGCAGTTCTTC.

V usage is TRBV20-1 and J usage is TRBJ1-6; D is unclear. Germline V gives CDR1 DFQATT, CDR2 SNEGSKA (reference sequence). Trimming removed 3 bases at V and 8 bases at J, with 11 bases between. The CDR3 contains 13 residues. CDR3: CSASRGFYSPLHF. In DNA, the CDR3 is TGCAGTGCTAGCCGGGGATTTTATTCACCCCTCCACTTT.

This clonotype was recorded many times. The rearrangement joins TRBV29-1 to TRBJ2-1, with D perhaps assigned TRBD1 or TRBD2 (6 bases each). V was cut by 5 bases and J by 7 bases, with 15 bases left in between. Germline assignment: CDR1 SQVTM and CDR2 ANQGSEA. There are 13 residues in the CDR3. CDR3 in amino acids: CSVRGLRVNEQFF. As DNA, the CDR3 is TGCAGCGTTCGGGGGCTCAGGGTAAATGAGCAGTTCTTC.

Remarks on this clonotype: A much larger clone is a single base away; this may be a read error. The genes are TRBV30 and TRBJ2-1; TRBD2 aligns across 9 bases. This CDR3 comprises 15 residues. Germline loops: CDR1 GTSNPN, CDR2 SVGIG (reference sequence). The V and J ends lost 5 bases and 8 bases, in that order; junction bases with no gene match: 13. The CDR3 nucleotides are TGTGCCTGGGCCACACCTAGCGGGATGATCGATGAGCAGTTCTTC. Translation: CAWATPSGMIDEQFF.

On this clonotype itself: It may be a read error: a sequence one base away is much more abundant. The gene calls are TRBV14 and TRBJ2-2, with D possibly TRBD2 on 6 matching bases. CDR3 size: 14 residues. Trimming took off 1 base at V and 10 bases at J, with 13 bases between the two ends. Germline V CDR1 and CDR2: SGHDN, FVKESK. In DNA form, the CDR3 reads TGTGCCAGCAGCCAAGTAGTAGCGGCCGTGGAGCTGTTTTTT. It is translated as CASSQVVAAVELFF.

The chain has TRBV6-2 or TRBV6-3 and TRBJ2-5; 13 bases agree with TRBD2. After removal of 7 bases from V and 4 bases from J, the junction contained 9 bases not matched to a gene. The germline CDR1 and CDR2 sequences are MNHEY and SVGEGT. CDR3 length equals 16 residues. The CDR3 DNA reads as TGTGCCAGCAATACTGGACTAGCGGGGGAACTAGAGACCCAGTACTTC. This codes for CASNTGLAGELETQYF.

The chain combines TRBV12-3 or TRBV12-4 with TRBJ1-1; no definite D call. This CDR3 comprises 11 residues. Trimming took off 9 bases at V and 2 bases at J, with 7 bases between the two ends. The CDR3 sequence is CARPANTEAFF. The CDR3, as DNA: TGTGCCAGGCCGGCAAACACTGAAGCTTTCTTT.

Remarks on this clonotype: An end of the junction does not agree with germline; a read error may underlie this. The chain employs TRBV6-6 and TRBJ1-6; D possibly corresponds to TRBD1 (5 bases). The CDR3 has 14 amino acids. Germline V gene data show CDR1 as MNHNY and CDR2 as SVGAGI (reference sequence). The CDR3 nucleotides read TGTGCCAGGAGTAAAGGGGACGGGAATTCACCCCTCCGCTTT. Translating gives CARSKGDGNSPLRF.

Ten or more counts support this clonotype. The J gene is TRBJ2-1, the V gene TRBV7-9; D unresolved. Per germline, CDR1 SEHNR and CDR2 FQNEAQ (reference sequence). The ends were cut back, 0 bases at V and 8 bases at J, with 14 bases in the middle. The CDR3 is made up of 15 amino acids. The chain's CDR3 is CASSLAGTLGDEQFF. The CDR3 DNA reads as TGTGCCAGCAGCTTAGCTGGTACGCTTGGGGATGAGCAGTTCTTC.

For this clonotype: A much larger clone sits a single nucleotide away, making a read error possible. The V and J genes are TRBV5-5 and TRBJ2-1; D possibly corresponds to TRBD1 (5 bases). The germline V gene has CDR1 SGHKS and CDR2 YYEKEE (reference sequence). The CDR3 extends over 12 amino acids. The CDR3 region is CAGSQQVNEQFF. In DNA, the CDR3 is TGTGCCGGCAGCCAACAGGTTAATGAGCAGTTCTTC.

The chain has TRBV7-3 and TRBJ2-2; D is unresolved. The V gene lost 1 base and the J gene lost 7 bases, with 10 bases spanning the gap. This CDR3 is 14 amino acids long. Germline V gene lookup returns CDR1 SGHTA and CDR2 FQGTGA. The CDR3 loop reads CASSLSPGRGELFF. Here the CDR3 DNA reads TGTGCCAGCAGCTTAAGTCCGGGTCGCGGGGAGCTGTTTTTT.

The CDR3 region has the DNA TGTGCCAGCATTCAGGATACCGGCTACGAGCAGTACTTC. Its translation: CASIQDTGYEQYF. The rearrangement links TRBV6-5 to TRBJ2-7; D gene uncertain. The CDR3 contains 13 residues. Trimming left V 7 bases short and J 3 bases short, with 13 bases between. Germline V gives CDR1 MNHEY, CDR2 SVGAGI.

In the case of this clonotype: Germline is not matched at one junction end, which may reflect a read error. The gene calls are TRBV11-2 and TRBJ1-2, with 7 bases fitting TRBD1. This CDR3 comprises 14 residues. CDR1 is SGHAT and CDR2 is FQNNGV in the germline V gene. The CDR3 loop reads CANSTGDIIYGYTF. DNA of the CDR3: TGTGCCAACAGCACAGGGGACATAATCTATGGCTATACCTTC.

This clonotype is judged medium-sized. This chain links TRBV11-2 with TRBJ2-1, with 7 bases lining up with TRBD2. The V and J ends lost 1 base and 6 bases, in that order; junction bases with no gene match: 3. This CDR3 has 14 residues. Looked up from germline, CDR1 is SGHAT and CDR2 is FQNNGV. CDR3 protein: CASSLGLAFNEQFF. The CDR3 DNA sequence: TGTGCCAGCAGCTTAGGACTAGCTTTCAATGAGCAGTTCTTC.

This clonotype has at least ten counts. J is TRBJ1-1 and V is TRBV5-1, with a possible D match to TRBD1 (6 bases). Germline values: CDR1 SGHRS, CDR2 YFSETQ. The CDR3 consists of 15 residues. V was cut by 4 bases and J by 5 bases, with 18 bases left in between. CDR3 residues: CASSPRAGAETEAFF. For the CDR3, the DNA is TGCGCCAGCAGCCCTCGGGCAGGGGCAGAAACTGAAGCTTTCTTT.